The source of this T cell receptor (beta chain) is a study of T cells after yellow fever vaccination. This clonotype was seen a handful of times. The antigen remains undetermined. The authors made TCR cDNA by 5'RACE template switching, adding a universal primer site and UMIs. TCRdb re-analysed the 5' RACE reads in MiXCR, keeping a single row per CDR3 protein. Seen here are under 300,000 distinct CDR3 sequences, 10% to 15% observed once, and the top ten hold roughly 0.5%. The study's findings and limits: Secondary responses were weaker yet peaked faster, day 5 versus 15.

From germline, CDR1 is SGHTA and CDR2 FQGNSA. There are 17 residues in the CDR3. V lost 5 bases and J lost 2; bases outside the gene matches: 7. The sequence came from a man in his thirties or forties who received the YFV17D yellow fever vaccine. The sequencing used CD4+ T cells sorted from PBMCs, collected 45 days after the yellow fever booster vaccination. This chain links TRBV7-2 with TRBJ2-6; 9 nucleotides line up with TRBD1. Here the CDR3 reads CASSLGQGSPGANVLTF. The CDR3 bases are TGTGCCAGCAGCCTAGGACAGGGGAGCCCTGGGGCCAACGTCCTGACTTTC. The whole variable domain, filled in from reference TRBV7-2 and TRBJ2-6, reads GAGVSQSPSNKVTEKGKDVELRCDPISGHTALYWYRQSLGQGLEFLIYFQGNSAPDKSGLPSDRFSAERTGGSVSTLTIQRTQQEDSAVYLCASSLGQGSPGANVLTFGAGSRLTVL.